The 30 T cell receptor beta chains given below trace back to one sample, sequenced in a study of human T cells and chemical hapten exposure. One entry per CDR3 protein, called by TCRdb with MiXCR from the RACE reads. Of about 85,000 distinct CDR3 sequences detected, under 14% appear once; the ten largest clones hold 1.6%. Time point given: patch test 2, 6 weeks after DPC sensitization. The treatment: therapeutic diphenylcyclopropenone sensitization with weekly scalp DPC. The material sequenced was whole blood, taken in connection with sensitization to the hapten diphenylcyclopropenone (DPC). These receptors all stem from a man between 18 and 35 years old with alopecia areata. Some clones in this sample may be carry-over from other donors' samples.

This clonotype was detected only a few times. The V and J genes are TRBV10-3 and TRBJ2-6; 7 bases match TRBD1. Germline V CDR1 and CDR2: ENHRY, SYGVKD. This CDR3 is 18 amino acids long. The ends lost 7 bases at V and 0 bases at J; junction bases unmatched: 12. Here the CDR3 DNA reads TGTGCCATCAATCCGACAGGGAACGTAATCTCTGGGGCCAACGTCCTGACTTTC. It yields the protein CAINPTGNVISGANVLTF.

The rearrangement joins TRBV7-9 to TRBJ2-5; D gene uncertain. V lost 5 bases to trimming and J lost 5 bases, with 6 bases between them. Germline V gene data show CDR1 as SEHNR and CDR2 as FQNEAQ (reference sequence). The CDR3 length is 11 residues. CDR3 protein: CASSIIETQYF. The CDR3 DNA reads as TGTGCCAGCAGCATCATCGAGACCCAGTACTTC.

V gene TRBV3-1 combines with J gene TRBJ2-7; 8 bases are a match to TRBD2. CDR3 size: 16 residues. The V gene end was trimmed by 4 bases and the J gene end by 5 bases; junction bases not matched to a gene: 13. Germline assignment: CDR1 LGHDT and CDR2 YNNKEL (reference sequence). CDR3 sequence reads: CASSPSIAGPFNEQYV. The CDR3, as DNA: TGTGCCAGCAGCCCGAGTATAGCGGGGCCCTTCAACGAGCAGTACGTC.

This clonotype was counted a few times. The V and J genes are TRBV11-2 and TRBJ2-5; TRBD1 matches at 7 bases. The CDR3 is 15 residues long. Unmatched junction bases numbered 8, after V lost 5 bases and J lost 2 bases. Germline V gene sequence: CDR1 SGHAT, CDR2 FQNNGV. CDR3 DNA sequence: TGTGCCAGCAGCCCAGGACAGGCCACACAAGAGACCCAGTACTTC. This sequence encodes CASSPGQATQETQYF. Using reference TRBV11-2 and TRBJ2-5 for the parts outside the CDR3, the full variable domain is EAGVAQSPRYKIIEKRQSVAFWCNPISGHATLYWYQQILGQGPKLLIQFQNNGVVDDSQLPKDRFSAERLKGVDSTLKIQPAKLEDSAVYLCASSPGQATQETQYFGPGTRLLVL.

The chain couples TRBV9 to TRBJ1-3; D ambiguous. This CDR3 comprises 13 residues. Germline CDR1 SGDLS, CDR2 YYNGEE. The ends were cut back, 5 bases at V and 4 bases at J, with 10 bases in the middle. The chain's CDR3 is CASSGPPGNTIYF. The CDR3 nucleotides read TGTGCCAGCAGTGGCCCTCCAGGAAACACCATATATTTT.

The genes are TRBV6-6 and TRBJ2-1, with 8 bases matching TRBD2. Germline CDR1 is MNHNY and CDR2 is SVGAGI (reference sequence). The V segment lost 6 bases and the J segment 9 bases; nucleotides outside the gene matches: 13. This CDR3 region has 15 residues. This chain's CDR3 is CASSPPGTRPSEQFF. Written as DNA, the CDR3 is TGTGCCAGCAGCCCTCCCGGGACTAGACCTAGTGAGCAGTTCTTC.

This clonotype has more than one count but fewer than ten. The chain is built from TRBV9 and TRBJ2-1; 7 nucleotides agree with TRBD2. Unmatched junction bases numbered 10, after V lost 4 bases and J lost 12 bases. Per the germline V gene, CDR1 is SGDLS and CDR2 is YYNGEE. The CDR3 consists of 13 residues. CDR3 protein: CASSPGTTHVQFF. The CDR3 bases are TGTGCCAGCAGCCCCGGGACTACCCACGTGCAGTTCTTC.

This clonotype was observed a handful of times. The rearrangement links TRBV5-1 to TRBJ2-1; the D is unclear. V lost 0 bases and J lost 6, with 16 bases in between. Germline loops: CDR1 SGHRS, CDR2 YFSETQ. This CDR3 is 16 amino acids long. CDR3 DNA: TGCGCCAGCAGCTTGGCCATAGGACGAAAACTCAATGAGCAGTTCTTC. It specifies CASSLAIGRKLNEQFF.

About this clonotype: The CDR3 does not end in the conserved phenylalanine or tryptophan, so this is likely a read error. The chain is built from TRBV6-5 and TRBJ2-7; TRBD1 matches at 7 bases. The CDR3 loop spans 14 amino acids. Trimming at V came to 5 bases and at J to 5 bases, leaving 9 bases not matched to a gene. Per germline, CDR1 MNHEY and CDR2 SVGAGI. DNA for the CDR3: TGTGCCAGCAGTGAGCGTCGACAGGGCCACGAGCAGTACATC. Protein: CASSERRQGHEQYI.

This chain links TRBV6-5 with TRBJ2-5; 7 bases agree with TRBD1. V dropped 0 bases and J dropped 4; count of bases not matched to a gene: 5. Germline assignment: CDR1 MNHEY and CDR2 SVGAGI. The CDR3 extends over 15 amino acids. DNA for the CDR3: TGTGCCAGCAGTTACTCGAGGGGGCGCGGAGAGACCCAGTACTTC. Residues: CASSYSRGRGETQYF.

This clonotype has a count of ten or more. V gene TRBV20-1 combines with J gene TRBJ1-2; D ambiguous. The CDR3 is 11 amino acids. V lost 1 base and J lost 2, with 2 bases in between. Germline-derived CDR1 and CDR2 are DFQATT and SNEGSKA (reference sequence). CDR3 protein: CSARANYGYTF. The DNA of the CDR3 is TGCAGTGCTAGAGCGAACTATGGCTACACCTTC.

This clonotype was detected only a few times. This chain links TRBV6-1 with TRBJ2-1; TRBD2 agrees at 10 bases. With 7 bases clipped from V and 9 bases from J, the junction kept 12 bases outside the gene matches. Germline V gene lookup returns CDR1 MNHNS and CDR2 SASEGT. The CDR3 sequence is 15 residues long. The chain's CDR3 is CASTLEGAGGREQFF. DNA of the CDR3: TGTGCCAGCACCCTGGAGGGAGCGGGGGGGCGTGAGCAGTTCTTC.

In this sample, this clonotype turned up many times. This chain uses TRBV12-3 or TRBV12-4 with TRBJ1-1; D gene ambiguous. Trimming left V 3 bases short and J 0 bases short, with 14 bases between. The CDR3 loop spans 16 amino acids. The CDR3 spells CASSFLQYGVNTEAFF. Written as DNA, the CDR3 is TGTGCCAGCAGTTTCTTACAGTATGGAGTGAACACTGAAGCTTTCTTT.

The chain is built from TRBV10-3 and TRBJ2-3; TRBD1 aligns across 7 bases. This CDR3 region has 13 residues. CDR1 is ENHRY, CDR2 SYGVKD, per germline. The junction had 8 bases not matched to a gene; V was cut back by 11 bases and J by 3 bases. The CDR3 nucleotides read TGTGCCGTTGAGACAGGGAGTACAGATACGCAGTATTTT. The encoded protein is CAVETGSTDTQYF.

This chain uses TRBV6-2 or TRBV6-3 with TRBJ2-1, with 7 bases matching TRBD1. CDR3 size: 15 residues. Germline V gives CDR1 MNHEY, CDR2 SVGEGT. V shed 1 base, J shed 5 bases, and the junction held 5 bases outside the gene matches. The chain's CDR3 is CASSYLGGDNNEQFF. CDR3 nucleotides: TGTGCCAGCAGTTACTTAGGGGGCGATAACAATGAGCAGTTCTTC.

The chain combines TRBV29-1 with TRBJ2-1; D ambiguous. Trimming shortened V by 2 bases and J by 5 bases, and 4 bases separated the two germline ends. This CDR3 spans 11 amino acids. The germline V gene encodes CDR1 SQVTM and CDR2 ANQGSEA. The CDR3 coding sequence is TGCAGCGTTGAACGCCACAATGAGCAGTTCTTC. Encoded protein: CSVERHNEQFF.

This clonotype showed up just a few times. The V call is TRBV6-1, the J call TRBJ2-1; 9 positions match TRBD2. Germline V gene sequence: CDR1 MNHNS, CDR2 SASEGT. The trim removed 7 bases at V and 8 bases at J, leaving 6 bases unmatched. CDR3 size: 13 residues. For the CDR3, the DNA is TGTGCCAGCACAAAGCGGGGGGACGATGAGCAGTTCTTC. It codes for CASTKRGDDEQFF.

J is TRBJ1-5 and V is TRBV2; D not resolved. This CDR3 comprises 14 residues. The germline V and J ends were trimmed by 3 bases and 3 bases, with 9 bases remaining between them. In germline, CDR1 is SNHLY, CDR2 FYNNEI. DNA of the CDR3: TGTGCCAGCAGTGACAGGACCCTCAATCAGCCCCAGCATTTT. Residues: CASSDRTLNQPQHF. The entire variable domain, with the rest obtained from reference TRBV2 and TRBJ1-5, is as follows: EPEVTQTPSHQVTQMGQEVILRCVPISNHLYFYWYRQILGQKVEFLVSFYNNEISEKSEIFDDQFSVERPDGSNFTLKIRSTKLEDSAMYFCASSDRTLNQPQHFGDGTRLSIL.

In its sample, this clonotype was seen a few times. The V call is TRBV10-2, the J call TRBJ2-7, with D unresolved. V was cut by 5 bases and J by 1 base, with 9 bases left in between. Germline CDR1 and CDR2: WSHSY and SAAADI. CDR3 length: 13 amino acids. CDR3 nucleotide sequence: TGCGCCAGCAGTTTTACGGAATCCTACGAGCAGTACTTC. Amino acids: CASSFTESYEQYF.

This clonotype was detected many times. V is TRBV19 and J is TRBJ1-3; possible D gene TRBD1, 5 bases. Germline V gene data show CDR1 as LNHDA and CDR2 as SQIVND (reference sequence). The CDR3 covers 14 residues. With 3 bases removed from V and 0 bases from J, the gap between germline ends came to 6 bases. The CDR3 nucleotides are TGTGCCAGTAGTATCGACAGCTCTGGAAACACCATATATTTT. It specifies CASSIDSSGNTIYF.

This clonotype was recorded at least ten times. The V and J genes are TRBV3-1 and TRBJ2-1; D gene uncertain. Trimming took 0 bases from V and 7 from J, leaving 13 bases between them. This CDR3 has 15 amino acids. The germline V gene has CDR1 LGHDT and CDR2 YNNKEL (reference sequence). Here the CDR3 DNA reads TGTGCCAGCAGCCAAGAAGCTTTGGACGGTAATGAGCAGTTCTTC. Translated: CASSQEALDGNEQFF.

This clonotype was counted ten times or more. The chain links TRBV9 to TRBJ1-5; D is unclear. Germline assignment: CDR1 SGDLS and CDR2 YYNGEE. The length of the CDR3 is 11 residues. The V end was cut by 6 bases, the J end by 9 bases, with 10 bases between. The CDR3 DNA sequence: TGTGCCAGCAACCTGGGAGTGCCCCAGCATTTT. Translating gives CASNLGVPQHF.

The chain couples TRBV28 to TRBJ2-3; a weak D match, TRBD1 (6 bases). This CDR3 is built from 13 residues. Looked up from germline, CDR1 is MDHEN and CDR2 is SYDVKM. CDR3 loop: CAASDRPTDTQYF. CDR3 sequence (DNA): TGTGCAGCTTCGGACAGACCCACAGATACGCAGTATTTT.

This clonotype was counted a few times. As DNA, the CDR3 is TGTGCCAGCAGCTGGCTCGGACGGCCGACCATCTATGGCTACACCTTC. Translated, it gives CASSWLGRPTIYGYTF. V usage is TRBV5-6 and J usage is TRBJ1-2; D is undetermined. The V end lost 3 bases, the J end lost 4 bases, and 19 bases lay between the germline ends. CDR3 length: 16 residues. In germline, CDR1 is SGHDT, CDR2 YYEEEE.

The rearrangement links TRBV7-3 to TRBJ2-5; 10 positions agree with TRBD2. The CDR3 extends over 14 amino acids. Germline-derived CDR1 and CDR2 are SGHTA and FQGTGA. With 5 bases clipped from V and 4 bases from J, the junction kept 4 bases outside the gene matches. The CDR3 reads CASSKAGGPETQYF. CDR3 sequence (DNA): TGTGCCAGCAGCAAAGCGGGGGGGCCAGAGACCCAGTACTTC.

This clonotype was seen more than once but under ten times. This chain links TRBV28 with TRBJ2-7, with 9 positions matching TRBD1. This CDR3 comprises 16 residues. Trimming at V came to 6 bases and at J to 3 bases, leaving 12 bases not matched to a gene. Germline lookup yields CDR1 MDHEN and CDR2 SYDVKM. CDR3: CASRPDGTGFFYEQYF. CDR3 DNA: TGTGCCAGCAGGCCCGACGGGACAGGGTTTTTCTACGAGCAGTACTTC. The full variable domain, rest sourced from reference TRBV28 and TRBJ2-7, is DVKVTQSSRYLVKRTGEKVFLECVQDMDHENMFWYRQDPGLGLRLIYFSYDVKMKEKGDIPEGYSVSREKKERFSLILESASTNQTSMYLCASRPDGTGFFYEQYFGPGTRLTVT.

This clonotype has only a few counts. J is TRBJ2-5 and V is TRBV7-3, with 7 bases identical to TRBD1. Germline loops: CDR1 SGHTA, CDR2 FQGTGA. J lost 5 bases, V lost 4 bases, and 4 bases had no gene match. The CDR3 extends over 13 amino acids. CDR3 sequence: CASSSTGFETQYF. CDR3 coding DNA: TGTGCCAGCAGCTCGACAGGGTTTGAGACCCAGTACTTC.

This clonotype was seen only a few times. This sequence joins TRBV6-5 and TRBJ1-1; TRBD1 matches at 8 bases. The CDR3 is 15 amino acids. Per the germline V gene, CDR1 is MNHEY and CDR2 is SVGAGI. V shed 1 base and J 11 bases; nucleotides not matched to a gene: 12. The CDR3: CASSYFRGQGEGAFF. CDR3 in DNA: TGTGCCAGCAGTTACTTCCGCGGACAGGGAGAAGGGGCTTTCTTT.

This clonotype was detected ten times or more. DNA for the CDR3: TGTGCCAGCAGCTCCCGTTCCAATGAGCAGTTCTTC. Protein product: CASSSRSNEQFF. This rearrangement joins TRBV9 to TRBJ2-1; D is undetermined. The CDR3 spans 12 residues. V dropped 4 bases and J dropped 6 bases, with 8 bases sitting between them. The germline V gene encodes CDR1 SGDLS and CDR2 YYNGEE.

The table lists this clonotype with a few counts. One end of the junction does not line up with germline, which may come from a read error. The rearrangement joins TRBV20-1 to TRBJ1-5, with D uncertain. The CDR3 has 12 residues. CDR1 is DFQATT and CDR2 is SNEGSKA in the germline V gene (reference sequence). DNA for the CDR3: TGCAGTGCCAGAGAAAGCAATCAGCCCCAGCATTTT. Its translation is CSARESNQPQHF.